This record covers a single T cell receptor beta chain. What it recognizes is unknown. Each replicate PCR on the sorted subsets used approximately 200 ng DNA (around 30,000 T cell genomes). Clones were sequenced by immunoSEQ multiplex PCR, and TCRdb holds only the in-frame ones, with some missing. The sample includes fewer than 700,000 clones, 85% to 95% of them seen just once. The naive CD8 population came from CD45RO-negative cells selected for CCR7, without terminally differentiated effector memory CD45RA+ cells. This sample was taken from a study of shared clonotypes between healthy human individuals. Study conclusions and caveats: A generally larger estimated richness was seen in naive subsets than in memory subsets. Investigators expected sequencing depth to affect clonotype sharing among donors. Sampling was confined to blood; repertoires within tissues likely differ.

Sequencing was performed on naive CD8+ T cells sorted from blood. The origin of this receptor is a young woman in good health.

CDR3 nucleotides: TGTGCCAGCAGCGCCGGGACAGGGGTAGATGGCTACACCTTC. Encoded protein: CASSAGTGVDGYTF. The gene calls are TRBV5-4 and TRBJ1-2, with 10 nucleotides matching TRBD1. The junction had 6 bases not matched to a gene; V was cut back by 4 bases and J by 6 bases. Germline values: CDR1 SGHNT, CDR2 YYREEE (reference sequence). The CDR3 runs to 14 residues.